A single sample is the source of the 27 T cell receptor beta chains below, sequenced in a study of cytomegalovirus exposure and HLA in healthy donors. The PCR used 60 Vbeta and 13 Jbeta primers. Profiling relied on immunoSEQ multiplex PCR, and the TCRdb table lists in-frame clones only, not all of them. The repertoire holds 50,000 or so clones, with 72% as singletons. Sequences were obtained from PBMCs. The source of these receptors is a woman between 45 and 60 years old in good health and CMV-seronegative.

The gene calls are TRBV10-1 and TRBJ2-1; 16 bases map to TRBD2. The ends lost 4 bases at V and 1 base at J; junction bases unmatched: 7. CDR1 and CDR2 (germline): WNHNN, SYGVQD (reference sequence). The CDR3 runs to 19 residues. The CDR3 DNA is TGCGCCAGCAGTGCAACCGGGACTAGCGGGAGGGGGTCCTACAATGAGCAGTTCTTC. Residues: CASSATGTSGRGSYNEQFF.

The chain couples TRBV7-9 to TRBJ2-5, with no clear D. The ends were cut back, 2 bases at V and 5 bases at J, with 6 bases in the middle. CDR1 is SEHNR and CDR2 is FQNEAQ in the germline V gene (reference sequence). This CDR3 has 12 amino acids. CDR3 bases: TGTGCCAGCAGCTTATTCGTGGAGACCCAGTACTTC. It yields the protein CASSLFVETQYF.

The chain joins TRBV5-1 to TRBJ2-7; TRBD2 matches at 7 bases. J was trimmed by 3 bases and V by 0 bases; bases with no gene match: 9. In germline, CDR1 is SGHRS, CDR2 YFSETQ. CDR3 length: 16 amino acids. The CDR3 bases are TGCGCCAGCAGCTTGGTGGGGGGGGTCGGGAACTACGAGCAGTACTTC. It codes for CASSLVGGVGNYEQYF.

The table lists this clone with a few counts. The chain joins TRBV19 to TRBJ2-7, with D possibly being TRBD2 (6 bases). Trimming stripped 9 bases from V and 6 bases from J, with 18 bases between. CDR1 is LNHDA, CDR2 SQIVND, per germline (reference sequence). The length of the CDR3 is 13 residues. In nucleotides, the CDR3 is TGTGCCAGACGGGACTTCCCGCACTGCGAGCAGTACTTC. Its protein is CARRDFPHCEQYF.

CDR3 residues: CASSLRANEKLFF. The CDR3 DNA reads TGTGCCAGCAGCTTACGGGCTAATGAAAAACTGTTTTTT. The chain uses TRBV7-9 and TRBJ1-4, with D unclear. The V and J ends lost 2 bases and 3 bases respectively, with 4 bases between them. The germline CDR1 and CDR2 sequences are SEHNR and FQNEAQ (reference sequence). The CDR3 totals 13 residues.

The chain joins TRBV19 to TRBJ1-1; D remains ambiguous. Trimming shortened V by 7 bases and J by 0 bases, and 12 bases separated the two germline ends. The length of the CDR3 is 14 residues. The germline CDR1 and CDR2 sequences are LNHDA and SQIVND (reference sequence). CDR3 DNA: TGTGCCAGTAAGATTAGCGCCATGAACACTGAAGCTTTCTTT. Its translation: CASKISAMNTEAFF.

Here the CDR3 DNA reads TGTGCCAGCAGGGGGATGACAGGGGGCACCGGGGAGCTGTTTTTT. It is translated as CASRGMTGGTGELFF. The chain couples TRBV6-1 to TRBJ2-2; TRBD1 matches 9 bases. The ends lost 6 bases at V and 4 bases at J; junction bases unmatched: 6. The CDR3 is made up of 15 amino acids. In germline, CDR1 is MNHNS, CDR2 SASEGT.

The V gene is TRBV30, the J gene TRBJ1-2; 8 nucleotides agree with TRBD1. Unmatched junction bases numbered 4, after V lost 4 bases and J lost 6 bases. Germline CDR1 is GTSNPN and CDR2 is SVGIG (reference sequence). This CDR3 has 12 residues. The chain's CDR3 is CAWTGGGDGYTF. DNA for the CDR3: TGTGCCTGGACAGGGGGCGGCGATGGCTACACCTTC.

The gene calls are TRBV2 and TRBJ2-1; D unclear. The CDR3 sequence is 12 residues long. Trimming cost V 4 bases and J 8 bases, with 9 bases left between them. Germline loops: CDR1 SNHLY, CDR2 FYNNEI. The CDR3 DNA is TGTGCCAGCAGTGCAGGATGGTATGAGCAGTTCTTC. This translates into CASSAGWYEQFF.

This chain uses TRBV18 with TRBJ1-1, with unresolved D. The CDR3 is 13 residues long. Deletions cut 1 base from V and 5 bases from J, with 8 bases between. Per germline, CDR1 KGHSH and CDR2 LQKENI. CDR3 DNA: TGTGCCAGCTCACCACTCGAGGCGACTGAAGCTTTCTTT. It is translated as CASSPLEATEAFF.

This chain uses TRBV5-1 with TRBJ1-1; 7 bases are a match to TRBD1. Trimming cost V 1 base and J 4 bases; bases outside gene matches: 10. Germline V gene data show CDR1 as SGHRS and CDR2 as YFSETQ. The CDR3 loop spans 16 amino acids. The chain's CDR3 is CASSLSQGVRGTEAFF. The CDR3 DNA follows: TGCGCCAGCAGCTTGAGTCAGGGGGTTCGGGGCACTGAAGCTTTCTTT.

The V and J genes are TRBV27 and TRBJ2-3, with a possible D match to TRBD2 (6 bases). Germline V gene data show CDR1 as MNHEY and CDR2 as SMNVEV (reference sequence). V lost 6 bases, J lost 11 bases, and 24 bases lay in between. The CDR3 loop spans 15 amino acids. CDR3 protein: CASSYLDPGFGGQYF. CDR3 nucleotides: TGTGCCAGCAGCTATTTGGACCCGGGATTCGGGGGGCAGTATTTT.

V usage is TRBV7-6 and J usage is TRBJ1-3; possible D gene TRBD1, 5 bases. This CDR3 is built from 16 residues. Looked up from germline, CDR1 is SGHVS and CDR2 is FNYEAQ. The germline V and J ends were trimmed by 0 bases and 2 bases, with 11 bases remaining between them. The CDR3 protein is CASSLASGRTGNTIYF. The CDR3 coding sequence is TGTGCCAGCAGCTTAGCCTCAGGGAGGACTGGAAACACCATATATTTT.

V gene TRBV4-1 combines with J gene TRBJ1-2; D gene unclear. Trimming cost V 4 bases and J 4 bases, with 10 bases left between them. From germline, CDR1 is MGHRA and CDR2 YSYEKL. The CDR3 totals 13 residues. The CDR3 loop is CASSLLPPYGYTF. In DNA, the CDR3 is TGCGCCAGCAGCCTCCTTCCCCCCTATGGCTACACCTTC.

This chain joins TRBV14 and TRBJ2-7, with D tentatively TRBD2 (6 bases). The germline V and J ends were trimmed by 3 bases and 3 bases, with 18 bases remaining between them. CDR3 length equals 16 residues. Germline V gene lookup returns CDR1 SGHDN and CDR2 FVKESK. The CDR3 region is CASSHLTGLGVYEQYF. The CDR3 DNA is TGTGCCAGCAGCCATTTAACGGGACTCGGAGTCTACGAGCAGTACTTC.

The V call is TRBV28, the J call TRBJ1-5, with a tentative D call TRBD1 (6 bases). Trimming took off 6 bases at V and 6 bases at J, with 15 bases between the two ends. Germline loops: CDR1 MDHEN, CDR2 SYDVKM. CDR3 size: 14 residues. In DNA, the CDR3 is TGTGCCAGCAGCCCCACAGGGTCGGGTCAGCCCCAGCATTTT. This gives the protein CASSPTGSGQPQHF.

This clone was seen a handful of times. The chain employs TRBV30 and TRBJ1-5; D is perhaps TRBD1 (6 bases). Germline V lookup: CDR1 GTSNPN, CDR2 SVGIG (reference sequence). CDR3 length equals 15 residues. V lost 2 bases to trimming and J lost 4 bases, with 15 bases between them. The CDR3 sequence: CAWSLQGRGNQPQHF. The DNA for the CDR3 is TGTGCCTGGAGTTTGCAGGGGCGCGGGAATCAGCCCCAGCATTTT. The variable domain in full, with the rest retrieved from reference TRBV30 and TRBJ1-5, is SQTIHQWPATLVQPVGSPLSLECTVEGTSNPNLYWYRQAAGRGLQLLFYSVGIGQISSEVPQNLSASRPQDRQFILSSKKLLLSDSGFYLCAWSLQGRGNQPQHFGDGTRLSIL.

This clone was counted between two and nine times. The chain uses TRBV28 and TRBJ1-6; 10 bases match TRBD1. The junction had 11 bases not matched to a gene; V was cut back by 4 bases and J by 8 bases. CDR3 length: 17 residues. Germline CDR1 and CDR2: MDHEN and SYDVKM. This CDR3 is CASSSPTGTGEDSPLHF. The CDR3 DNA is TGTGCCAGCAGTTCTCCTACCGGGACAGGGGAGGATTCACCCCTCCACTTT.

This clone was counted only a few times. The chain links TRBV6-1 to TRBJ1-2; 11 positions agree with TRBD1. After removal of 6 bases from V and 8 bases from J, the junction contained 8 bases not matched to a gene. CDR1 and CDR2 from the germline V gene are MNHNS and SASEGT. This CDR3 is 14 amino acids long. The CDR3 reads CASRSGQGAGGYTF. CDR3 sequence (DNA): TGTGCCAGCAGGTCTGGACAGGGGGCGGGAGGCTACACCTTC.

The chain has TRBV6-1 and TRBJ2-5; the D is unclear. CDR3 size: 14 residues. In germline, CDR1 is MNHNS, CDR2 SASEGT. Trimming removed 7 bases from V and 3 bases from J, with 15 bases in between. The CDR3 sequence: CASTSGWAEETQYF. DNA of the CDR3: TGTGCCAGCACCTCCGGCTGGGCAGAAGAGACCCAGTACTTC.

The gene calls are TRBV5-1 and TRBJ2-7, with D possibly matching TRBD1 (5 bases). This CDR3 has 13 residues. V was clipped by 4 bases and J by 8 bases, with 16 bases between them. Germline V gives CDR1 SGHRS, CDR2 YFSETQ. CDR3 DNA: TGCGCCAGCAGCGATGACAGCTACCTCAAGCAGTACTTC. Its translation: CASSDDSYLKQYF.

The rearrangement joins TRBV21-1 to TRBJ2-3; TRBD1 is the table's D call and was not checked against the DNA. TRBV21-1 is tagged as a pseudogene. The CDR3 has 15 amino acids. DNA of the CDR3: TGTGCCAGCAGCAAGGGGACACATCGCACAGATACGCAGTATTTT. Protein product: CASSKGTHRTDTQYF.

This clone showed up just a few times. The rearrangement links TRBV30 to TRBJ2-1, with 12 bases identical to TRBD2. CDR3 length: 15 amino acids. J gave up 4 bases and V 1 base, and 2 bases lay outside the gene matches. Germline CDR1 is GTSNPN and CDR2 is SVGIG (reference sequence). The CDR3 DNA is TGTGCCTGGAGTGGGGGACTAGCGGGTTACAATGAGCAGTTCTTC. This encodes CAWSGGLAGYNEQFF.

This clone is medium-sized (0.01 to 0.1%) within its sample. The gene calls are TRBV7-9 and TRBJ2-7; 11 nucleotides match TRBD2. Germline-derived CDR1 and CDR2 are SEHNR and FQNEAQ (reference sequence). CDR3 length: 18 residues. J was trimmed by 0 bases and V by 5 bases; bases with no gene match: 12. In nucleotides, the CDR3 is TGTGCCAGCAGCGACCTAGCTAGCGGGGGGCTTAGCTCCTACGAGCAGTACTTC. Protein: CASSDLASGGLSSYEQYF.

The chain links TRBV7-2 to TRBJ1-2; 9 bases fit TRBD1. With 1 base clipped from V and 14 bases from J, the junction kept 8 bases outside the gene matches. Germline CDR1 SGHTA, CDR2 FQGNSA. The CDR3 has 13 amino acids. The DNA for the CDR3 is TGTGCCAGCAGCTTAGAAAGGGACAGGGTGAAAACCTTC. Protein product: CASSLERDRVKTF.

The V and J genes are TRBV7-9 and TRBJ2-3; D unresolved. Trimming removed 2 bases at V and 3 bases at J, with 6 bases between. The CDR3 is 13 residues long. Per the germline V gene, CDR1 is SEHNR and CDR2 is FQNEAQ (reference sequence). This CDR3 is CASSLSRTDTQYF. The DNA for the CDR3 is TGTGCCAGCAGCTTATCGCGGACAGATACGCAGTATTTT. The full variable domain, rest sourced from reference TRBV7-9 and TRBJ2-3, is DTGVSQNPRHKITKRGQNVTFRCDPISEHNRLYWYRQTLGQGPEFLTYFQNEAQLEKSRLLSDRFSAERPKGSFSTLEIQRTEQGDSAMYLCASSLSRTDTQYFGPGTRLTVL.

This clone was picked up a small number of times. The CDR3 sequence is CASTGGMNTEAFF. CDR3 DNA sequence: TGTGCCAGCACTGGGGGCATGAACACTGAAGCTTTCTTT. This chain links TRBV2 with TRBJ1-1; TRBD1 is a possible D gene (6 bases). Germline lookup yields CDR1 SNHLY and CDR2 FYNNEI. The CDR3 covers 13 residues. Trimming left V 7 bases short and J 0 bases short, with 9 bases between.